This TCR beta chain originates from a study of identical twins. Germline V gene data show CDR1 as MNHEY and CDR2 as SMNVEV (reference sequence). The CDR3 length is 16 residues. Between the trimmed V and J ends, which lost 6 bases and 0 bases, there was a span of 16 bases. TCRdb independently ran MiXCR on the 5' RACE reads; one entry per CDR3 protein. The sample includes 500,000 to 650,000 distinct CDR3 sequences, roughly 6.6% of them seen just once. This same sample was also part of a study on yellow fever vaccine responses in identical twins.

Sequencing used PBMCs. The chain uses TRBV27 and TRBJ2-3; D unclear. The sequence derives from a woman between 18 and 30 years old in good health. CDR3 sequence (DNA): TGTGCCAGCAGCCTCGGCCGGGTCCCCAGCACAGATACGCAGTATTTT. Its protein is CASSLGRVPSTDTQYF.